The present T cell receptor (beta chain) was sequenced within a study of cytomegalovirus exposure and HLA in healthy donors (dated by TCRdb to 2017 to 2019). Context from the whole study: An earlier analysis of under 600 of the donors reported more than 250 Gb of sequence data and 100 million to 140 million unique TCR beta sequences from around 200 million T cells. About 300 gigabases of sequencing data and 70 million to 100 million unique TCR sequences were included in an early release covering around 650 HLA-typed donors. Among the roughly 400 genotyped donors, 75% to 90% belonged to the genetic ancestry cluster associated with self-reported Caucasian donors. The study aimed to test whether signatures of past pathogen exposure could be identified by cataloging public T cell receptors. The study used immunosequencing to profile the T cell repertoires of 600 to 850 subjects and linked those repertoires to cytomegalovirus serostatus. Besides the first cohort of approximately 710 subjects, a separate validation cohort made up of about 120 different subjects was used. To predict cytomegalovirus infection status, the study brought together high-throughput TCR immunosequencing, statistical association of individual TCRs with disease status, and machine learning. In a later analysis, previously published TCR beta repertoires from 550 to 700 donors were re-analyzed and high-resolution HLA genotyping was added so that TCR occurrence patterns could be studied. The later analysis used no new phenotypic data to find candidate immune exposures, relying instead on TCR beta sequences and their occurrence across donors. An earlier analysis of 587 of the donors used high-throughput TCR beta sequencing to judge whether each TCR beta V gene segment behaved as functional or pseudogenic. Donor age, sex, ethnicity and CMV serostatus were compiled alongside the repertoire data. A later genetic analysis used genome-wide SNP genotypes for 398 of the 666 donors, treating that subset as a discovery cohort. All discovery cohort repertoires had been generated using a single sequencing platform. Class I and class II HLA loci were covered by the typing at four-digit resolution. The number of donors typed differed by locus, with roughly 629-640 for A, B, C, DRB1 and DQB1, 522 for DQA1, nearly 610 for DPA1, and 450 to 480 for DPB1. Because of strong linkage in the cohort, five DR-DQ haplotypes were treated as single units for association and clustering. Among roughly 400 genotyped donors of the cohort, an average of around 220,000 unique TCR beta nucleotide sequences was sequenced per donor, of which roughly 17% were non-productive. Summary of the overall study and its limitations: A cluster of highly shared sequence variants was judged likely to be a technical artifact of the sequencing pipeline. A later analysis found that HLA-associated TCR beta chains were more clonally expanded and had lower generation probabilities than equally common non-associated chains. The earlier analysis of some 560 of the donors excluded roughly 17 rarely observed V segments, including chromosome 9 orphons, because counts were too low. Roughly uniform sequencing depth across donors was assumed in presence/absence analyses, although this assumption may not hold. Correlated functional status among segregating V segments might reflect linkage disequilibrium, but an unknown experimental factor could not be ruled out. Because the 87-base-pair reads could not distinguish some IMGT-functional V segments, including TRBV6-2 and TRBV6-3, those segments were excluded. Assigning TCR associations to individual alleles was difficult when HLA alleles, especially DR and DQ, strongly co-occurred. Because HLA typing was unavailable for some donors at each locus, only the typed subset was used in association tests. The classifier was reported to diagnose cytomegalovirus status with high specificity and sensitivity in both the original cohort and the validation cohort. A later analysis found that most CMV-associated TCR beta chains appeared HLA-restricted, with HLA associations seemingly driven largely by CMV exposure. CMV serostatus was the only immune exposure information available for the cohort. Several of the top co-occurrence clusters appeared to be linked to parvovirus B19, influenza, CMV and Epstein-Barr virus, according to a later analysis. In a later analysis, around 17,000 TCR beta sequences were associated with specific HLA alleles at a false discovery rate of 0.05. In an earlier analysis of approximately 600 of the donors, most TCR beta V segments were observed in productive rearrangements about 90% or about 30% of the time, broadly matching IMGT annotations. According to a later genetic analysis, donors in an Asian-associated ancestry cluster had fewer N-insertions in productive TCRs than the approximately 650-donor mean. In the study, around 160 TCR beta chains were listed as associated with cytomegalovirus. Most TCR sequences were observed very rarely across donors, whereas some public TCRs were present in many individuals. This cohort had only TCR beta chains sequenced, and the lack of alpha or paired-chain data limited which features could be detected. A later analysis found that TCR association rates varied across HLA loci, with DRB1 alleles showing the most associated TCRs and HLA-C alleles the fewest. A few of the identified cytomegalovirus-associated TCR beta chains were confirmed in vitro to be specific for cytomegalovirus antigens. A further reported finding was that TCR beta sequences accurately predicted the HLA-A and HLA-B alleles for most subjects in the first cohort. An association between a missense DCLRE1C variant and V-gene and J-gene trimming of TCR beta chains was found in a later genetic analysis and replicated in an independent cohort. According to the authors, the approach could potentially be generalized to other disease states and immunological phenotypes.

Of note for this clone: The antigen this receptor binds is unknown. Base quality data are lacking; no much larger clone is found one base away.

The junction shows trimming of 5 bases on V and 0 bases on J, plus 15 bases between the germline ends. The germline V gene provides CDR1 SGHRS and CDR2 YFSETQ. The CDR3 numbers 16 residues from cysteine through phenylalanine. The read is trimmed to its CDR3 DNA, 48 bases read in frame from base 1. The cohort comprised more than 550 healthy bone marrow donors. At the time of sampling, every cohort member was nominally healthy, though immune exposures that went unrecorded were likely present. CMV serostatus was recorded as positive for roughly 300 and negative for about 50% of the roughly 700 cohort members, whereas no CMV serostatus was recorded for the donor in question. A peripheral blood sample was collected from each donor, and TCR beta sequencing was performed on peripheral blood mononuclear cells. Genomic DNA extraction from the blood cell samples was performed with the Qiagen DNeasy Blood Extraction Kit.

Libraries were constructed by the immunoSEQ multiplex PCR assay. For the multiplex PCR, a mixture combining 60 forward primers for TCR Vbeta segments and 13 reverse primers for TCR Jbeta segments was used. The CDR3 region of rearranged TCR beta genes was amplified from genomic DNA with a multiplex PCR assay. Amplified TCR beta libraries were sequenced as 87-base-pair reads on the Illumina HiSeq System. As for the original processing: A later analysis counted 75 million to 100 million unique TCR beta chains across the 640 or so repertoires, and roughly 11 million of these chains were shared by at least two donors. A nearest-neighbor algorithm error-corrected the raw reads and collapsed the reads into unique sequences, merging closely related sequences to remove PCR and sequencing errors. CDR3 sequences were aligned to IMGT reference sequences to assign V, D and J gene segments. Each retained sequence needed at least a six-nucleotide match to both a V gene segment and a J gene segment. Rearrangements were classified as productive when the CDR3 lacked stop codons and remained in frame with V and J, and all other rearrangements were classified as non-productive. Following IMGT convention, CDR3 was defined as the stretch from the second conserved V-encoded cysteine to the conserved J-encoded phenylalanine. The earlier analysis of about 590 of the donors excluded sequences that lacked an unambiguous match to a single V gene segment. In an earlier analysis of around 600 of the donors, V segments were called functional above 56.7% productive rearrangements and were called segregating when the between-donor standard deviation exceeded 5%. To diagnose cytomegalovirus status from the catalog of TCR beta chain sequences, a statistical classification framework was built. V and J gene assignment, in a later analysis, came from comparing TCR nucleotide sequences with IMGT/GENE-DB human TR gene sequences. Using the TCRdist pipeline, a later analysis assigned CDR3 sequences along with most-parsimonious VDJ recombination scenarios. In a later analysis, every TCR beta chain was defined by the combination of its CDR3 amino acid sequence and its V-gene family, and reads without a unique V-gene family were dropped. As a way to deal with suspected cross-contamination and a sequencing artifact, a later analysis dropped approximately 570 nucleotide sequences that were highly shared and had low generation probability. A later analysis calculated a clonal expansion index for each public chain from normalized within-repertoire ranks of inferred template counts. In a later analysis, generation probabilities were computed with a VDJ recombination model fitted to out-of-frame rearrangements, and the resulting probabilities were checked against IGoR. In a later analysis, hypergeometric tests were used to score TCR-TCR, TCR-HLA and TCR-CMV co-occurrence, with a repertoire-size bias correction applied to TCR pairs. In a later analysis, false discovery rates were estimated by permuting HLA or CMV assignments 20 times. In a later analysis, co-occurring TCRs were grouped using DBSCAN, and TCRdist sequence similarity was added for clustering within HLA-allele-positive subsets. For co-occurrence clustering, repertoires with fewer than 30,000 or more than 120,000 public chains were excluded, along with 5 or 6 repertoires with anomalous nucleotide sharing. Held by TCRdb, this immuneACCESS table contains in-frame sequences only and omits some clones. Under half of the omission traces to an unresolved V gene where checked; the cause of the rest is unknown. V, J and clone size are those of that table, while D and trimming were read from the DNA. This sample holds 120,000 or so clones; around three quarters were observed only once. The ten largest clones add up to about 3.9% of the sample.

The sample was PBMCs. The source is a human donor in good health. The chain couples TRBV5-1 to TRBJ2-1; a weak D assignment points to TRBD1 (6 bases agree). The sequenced DNA is TGCGCCAGCAGTTTTCAGGGGATAGACTCCTACAATGAGCAGTTCTTC. Its coded protein is CASSFQGIDSYNEQFF.